The 10 T cell receptor beta chains reported below all come from one sample, sequenced in a study of blood T cell repertoires in COVID-19. Generated by immunoSEQ multiplex PCR, the TCRdb table keeps only in-frame clones and is missing some. The sample includes over 85,000 clones, around 80% of them seen just once. What was sequenced was peripheral blood. The receptor source for this set is a man aged 60-69 years with acute or convalescent COVID-19.

This sequence joins TRBV18 and TRBJ1-4; D is uncertain. The CDR3 length is 16 residues. Germline lookup yields CDR1 KGHSH and CDR2 LQKENI. V shed 4 bases and J shed 0 bases, with 12 bases lying between them. The CDR3 sequence: CASSRTHEATNEKLFF. The CDR3 nucleotides are TGTGCCAGCTCACGTACACACGAAGCAACTAATGAAAAACTGTTTTTT.

The chain employs TRBV3-1 (or the pseudogene TRBV3-2) and TRBJ2-7; perhaps TRBD1 as D (6 bases). V dropped 1 base and J dropped 3 bases, with 10 bases sitting between them. CDR1 and CDR2 (germline): LGHDT, YNNKEL (reference sequence). The CDR3 consists of 14 residues. The CDR3 DNA reads as TGTGCCAGCAGCCAAGCCAGGGGAAGCTACGAGCAGTACTTC. Translation: CASSQARGSYEQYF.

This clone has a handful of counts. The chain is built from TRBV19 and TRBJ1-2, with a possible D match to TRBD1 (6 bases). The germline CDR1 and CDR2 sequences are LNHDA and SQIVND (reference sequence). This CDR3 is 14 amino acids long. V was cut by 2 bases and J by 4 bases, with 11 bases left in between. This chain's CDR3 is CASSIKATGYGYTF. DNA of the CDR3: TGTGCCAGTAGTATAAAAGCGACAGGCTATGGCTACACCTTC.

The CDR3 nucleotides are TGCGCCAGCAGCTTGGGAGGCAGCCCCAAAAACATTCAGTACTTC. Residues: CASSLGGSPKNIQYF. The rearrangement links TRBV5-1 to TRBJ2-4; D remains ambiguous. Germline V gene sequence: CDR1 SGHRS, CDR2 YFSETQ. This CDR3 spans 15 amino acids. Trimming left V 0 bases short and J 2 bases short, with 9 bases between.

The chain joins TRBV3-1 (or the pseudogene TRBV3-2) to TRBJ2-7; possible D gene TRBD2, 5 bases. Germline lookup yields CDR1 LGHDT and CDR2 YNNKEL (reference sequence). The V end was cut by 4 bases, the J end by 2 bases, with 18 bases between. The length of the CDR3 is 16 residues. CDR3: CASSLASRGNPYEQYF. CDR3 DNA: TGTGCCAGCAGCCTCGCCTCCCGGGGTAACCCCTACGAGCAGTACTTC.

The gene calls are TRBV2 and TRBJ2-1; 8 bases agree with TRBD1. Germline lookup yields CDR1 SNHLY and CDR2 FYNNEI. The CDR3 spans 13 residues. J was trimmed by 9 bases and V by 5 bases; bases with no gene match: 6. The CDR3 nucleotides read TGTGCCAGCAGTCCCGGACAGGGAGGTGAGCAGTTCTTC. Encoded protein: CASSPGQGGEQFF.

This rearrangement joins TRBV15 to TRBJ2-1; maybe TRBD2 (6 bases). Per germline, CDR1 LNHNV and CDR2 YYDKDF (reference sequence). This CDR3 spans 14 amino acids. V lost 0 bases to trimming and J lost 6 bases, with 9 bases between them. The CDR3 DNA is TGTGCCACCAGCAGAGACACTAGCCGCAATGAGCAGTTCTTC. It codes for CATSRDTSRNEQFF.

The chain couples TRBV5-5 to TRBJ2-2, with TRBD1 identical over 11 bases. There are 16 residues in the CDR3. Germline CDR1 SGHKS, CDR2 YYEKEE (reference sequence). J lost 4 bases, V lost 0 bases, and 2 bases had no gene match. The CDR3 loop is CASSLGTGGGTGELFF. Here the CDR3 DNA reads TGTGCCAGCAGCTTGGGGACAGGGGGCGGCACCGGGGAGCTGTTTTTT.

V and J are TRBV7-2 and TRBJ2-1; 10 bases align to TRBD2. The germline V gene has CDR1 SGHTA and CDR2 FQGNSA. The J segment lost 2 bases and the V segment lost 3 bases, leaving 1 base of the junction unmatched. The CDR3 has 15 residues. Here the CDR3 reads CASSLSGGAYNEQFF. The DNA for the CDR3 is TGTGCCAGCAGCTTGAGCGGGGGGGCCTACAATGAGCAGTTCTTC.

This clone has just one count. The chain is built from TRBV19 and TRBJ2-1; TRBD1 matches at 7 bases. Trimming removed 4 bases from V and 3 bases from J; junction bases left unmatched: 3. The CDR3 runs to 14 residues. Germline V gene sequence: CDR1 LNHDA, CDR2 SQIVND (reference sequence). The CDR3 region is CASSRQGNYNEQFF. The CDR3 DNA sequence: TGTGCCAGTAGTAGACAGGGCAACTACAATGAGCAGTTCTTC. Variable domain in full (rest from reference TRBV19 and TRBJ2-1): DGGITQSPKYLFRKEGQNVTLSCEQNLNHDAMYWYRQDPGQGLRLIYYSQIVNDFQKGDIAEGYSVSREKKESFPLTVTSAQKNPTAFYLCASSRQGNYNEQFFGPGTRLTVL.